A single sample is the source of the 7 T cell receptor beta chains below, sequenced in a study of identical twins. TCRdb re-called the 5' RACE reads through MiXCR, storing one row per CDR3 protein. This sample has under 300,000 distinct CDR3 sequences; approximately 7.1% occur once, and the top ten carry approximately 15%. These data also formed part of another study, on T cells expressing NK-cell markers.

Input material: CD8+ T cells sorted from blood. These receptors were obtained from a young woman in good health.

This chain joins TRBV7-8 and TRBJ1-1; D is unclear. Germline CDR1 SGHVS, CDR2 FQNEAQ. The CDR3 spans 14 residues. The V gene lost 1 base and the J gene lost 9 bases, with 15 bases spanning the gap. The CDR3 loop reads CASSLEIAGPKAFF. In nucleotides, the CDR3 is TGTGCCAGCAGCTTAGAGATAGCCGGCCCTAAAGCTTTCTTT.

Ten or more counts support this clonotype. Germline is not matched at one junction end, which may reflect a read error. This rearrangement joins TRBV6-6 to TRBJ2-7; D might be TRBD1 or TRBD2, each matching 6 bases. This CDR3 has 10 residues. Germline CDR1 MNHNY, CDR2 SVGAGI (reference sequence). CDR3 loop: CASWGLWRGF. The CDR3 nucleotides are TGTGCCAGTTGGGGGCTCTGGCGGGGTTTC.

This clonotype was counted many times. J is TRBJ1-1 and V is TRBV2; TRBD1 is a possible D gene (5 bases). The CDR3 extends over 12 amino acids. Germline CDR1 and CDR2: SNHLY and FYNNEI. V gave up 6 bases and J gave up 4 bases, with 9 bases separating them. The CDR3 region has the DNA TGTGCCAGCAGCCCCAGGGCCACTGAAGCTTTCTTT. It codes for CASSPRATEAFF.

This clonotype came up many times. The rearrangement uses TRBV25-1 and TRBJ1-1; D is undetermined. This CDR3 region has 10 residues. V was pared by 7 bases and J by 4 bases, with 4 bases between. CDR1 is MGHDK and CDR2 is SYGVNS in the germline V gene. The CDR3 bases are TGTGCCAGCAAGGGCACTGAAGCTTTCTTT. Amino acid sequence: CASKGTEAFF.

J is TRBJ2-1 and V is TRBV2; perhaps D is TRBD1 or TRBD2 (6 bases each). This CDR3 is 17 amino acids long. Germline assignment: CDR1 SNHLY and CDR2 FYNNEI. The V gene lost 2 bases and the J gene lost 9 bases, with 23 bases spanning the gap. The CDR3 DNA follows: TGTGCCAGCAGTGAATACAGGGTGGACTACGTCGGTGGTGAGCAGTTCTTC. Protein sequence: CASSEYRVDYVGGEQFF.

This clonotype was observed many times. The rearrangement joins TRBV12-3 or TRBV12-4 to TRBJ2-3; 9 bases line up with TRBD2. The junction had 2 bases not matched to a gene; V was cut back by 0 bases and J by 4 bases. The CDR3 consists of 15 residues. The CDR3 spells CASSLASGSSDTQYF. The CDR3 DNA follows: TGTGCCAGCAGTTTAGCTAGCGGGAGTTCAGATACGCAGTATTTT.

The chain links TRBV10-3 to TRBJ1-2, with D possibly matching TRBD1 (5 bases). CDR3 length: 13 residues. Germline values: CDR1 ENHRY, CDR2 SYGVKD. Trimming took off 11 bases at V and 4 bases at J, with 17 bases between the two ends. The CDR3 sequence: CAGLGQGGYGYTF. The CDR3 coding sequence is TGTGCCGGCCTAGGGCAGGGCGGCTATGGCTACACCTTC.